This paragraph reports one T cell receptor (beta chain). Its antigen is unknown. The sample originates from a study of blood T cells in healthy people across ages. The study's findings and limits: A roughly linear age-dependent decrease characterized TCR beta diversity per million T cells. For the donors, CMV status was unknown and possibly confounded expanded clonotype changes. As naive T cell percentage varied, TCR beta diversity correlated strongly with it. Donors of long life had a larger count of naive CD4+ cells and greater diversity than aged donors.

A second PCR of roughly 7 to 11 cycles used a sample-barcoded 5' primer and a J-beta primer mix. TCRdb reprocessed the 5' RACE reads with MiXCR, giving one entry per CDR3 protein. The table records 1.5 million to 2 million distinct CDR3 sequences, 28% of them present only once. Sequenced sample: blood. This sequence originates from a woman in her twenties or thirties in good health.

The CDR3 region is CASSLSGGVNYGYTF. CDR3 DNA: TGTGCCAGCAGCTTGAGCGGTGGGGTTAACTATGGCTACACCTTC. The chain couples TRBV5-6 to TRBJ1-2; D not certain. CDR3 length equals 15 residues. Trimming removed 1 base from V and 1 base from J, with 11 bases in between. In germline, CDR1 is SGHDT, CDR2 YYEEEE. The full variable domain, with the rest looked up from reference TRBV5-6 and TRBJ1-2, is DAGVTQSPTHLIKTRGQQVTLRCSPKSGHDTVSWYQQALGQGPQFIFQYYEEEERQRGNFPDRFSGHQFPNYSSELNVNALLLGDSALYLCASSLSGGVNYGYTFGSGTRLTVV.